This is a list of T cell receptor beta chains from one sample in a study of T cell responses to AZD1222 COVID-19 vaccine. Some clones are missing from TCRdb's copy, which holds only in-frame ones; the method was immunoSEQ multiplex PCR. The data hold some 110,000 clones, with about 86% observed a single time. The sample here was peripheral blood, taken 28 days after the second AZD1222 dose. Source of these receptors: an adult who received the AZD1222 COVID-19 vaccine. CDR3s include the opening cysteine and the closing phenylalanine or tryptophan. The D gene is left open where the match is weak. Not every row has a clone size; where given, it reads once, few, many or a size class.

. TRBJ2-1 . TRBV5-1 TGCGCCAGCAGCTTTGCAGGCGGGAACAACAATGAGCAGTTCTTC CASSFAGGNNNEQFF
. TRBJ1-4 once TRBV27 TGTGCCAGCAGCGAGACGAGGGAAAGTGAAAAACTGTTTTTT CASSETRESEKLFF
. TRBJ2-7 . TRBV2 TGTGCCAGCAGGGCAGGGATTACCGAGCAGTACTTC CASRAGITEQYF
. TRBJ1-2 . TRBV6-4 TGTGCCAGCAGTGACTCGACTTTGGGGGCCGGCTATGGCTACACCTTC CASSDSTLGAGYGYTF
. TRBJ2-3 . TRBV27 TGTGCCAGCTCGTCACAGTACTTTAGCACAGATACGCAGTATTTT CASSSQYFSTDTQYF
TRBD1 TRBJ1-1 . TRBV7-2 TGTGCCAGCAGCTTACAGGGACAGGGCCGAGCTTTCTTT CASSLQGQGRAFF
. TRBJ2-5 . TRBV11-2 TGTGCCAGCAGCCCCGGCGTTGCAGGGCTTATCCAAGAGACCCAGTACTTC CASSPGVAGLIQETQYF
. TRBJ1-2 . TRBV7-9 TGTGCCAGCAGCCCAGATACGGTCGGTTACACGACCAAACGTGGCTACACCTTC CASSPDTVGYTTKRGYTF
. TRBJ2-5 . TRBV24-1 TGTGCCACCAGCGACGGATACCAAGAGACCCAGTACTTC CATSDGYQETQYF
. TRBJ1-6 . TRBV19 TGTGCCAGTAGCGACGGTTTTAATTCACCCCTCCACTTT CASSDGFNSPLHF
. TRBJ1-2 . TRBV2 TGTGCCAGCAGTGGGATAACCCCAGGGGTGGCGAGGGGCTACACCTTC CASSGITPGVARGYTF
. TRBJ2-2 . TRBV7-9 TGTGCCGGAAGGGCCTACACCGGGGAGCTGTTTTTT CAGRAYTGELFF
. TRBJ1-1 . TRBV6-6 TGTGCCAGCATGGGAAGCGGGAACACTGAAGCTTTCTTT CASMGSGNTEAFF
. TRBJ1-1 . TRBV27 TGTGCCAGCAGTTTATCCGGGGGTGACGGCTGGACTGAAGCTTTCTTT CASSLSGGDGWTEAFF
. TRBJ2-2 . TRBV12-5 TGTGCTAGTGGTTTGAACACCGGGGAGCTGTTTTTT CASGLNTGELFF
. TRBJ1-6 . TRBV12-3/TRBV12-4 TGTGCCAGCAGAGAACAGGGAAATTCACCCCTCCACTTT CASREQGNSPLHF
TRBD1 TRBJ2-7 few TRBV24-1 TGTGCCACCAGTGAAACCGGGACAGCCTCCTACGAGCAGTACTTC CATSETGTASYEQYF
TRBD1 TRBJ2-5 . TRBV5-4 TGTGCCAGCAGCCTTACAGGGGGCGAGGAGACCCAGTACTTC CASSLTGGEETQYF
TRBD1 TRBJ1-3 . TRBV29-1 TGCAGCGTTGTGGACAGGGCAGGAAACACCATATATTTT CSVVDRAGNTIYF
. TRBJ1-5 few TRBV28 TGTGCCAGCAGTCTCGGGGGGCCCAATCAGCCCCAGCATTTT CASSLGGPNQPQHF
TRBD1 TRBJ1-2 . TRBV6-5 TGTGCCAGCAGTAGGGACAGGTCGGATTGGGGCTACACCTTC CASSRDRSDWGYTF
TRBD1 TRBJ1-1 once TRBV7-3 TGTGCCAGCAGCTTAAGGCCAGGGGGGAACACTGAAGCTTTCTTT CASSLRPGGNTEAFF
. TRBJ2-7 . TRBV6-5 TGTGCCAGCAGACGCAGGGGTACGAACGAGCAGTACTTC CASRRRGTNEQYF
TRBD1 TRBJ1-4 . TRBV28 TGTGCCAGCAGTAAGACAGGGAACACTAATGAAAAACTGTTTTTT CASSKTGNTNEKLFF
TRBD1 TRBJ2-2 . TRBV18 TGTGCCAGCTCACCAATGGACAGGACGAACACCGGGGAGCTGTTTTTT CASSPMDRTNTGELFF
TRBD1 TRBJ2-5 . TRBV3-1/TRBV3-2 TGTGCCAGCAGCCAAGGGTTTCCAGGGGGCGGCGGAGAGACCCAGTACTTC CASSQGFPGGGGETQYF
TRBD1 TRBJ1-2 . TRBV5-1 TGCGCCAGCAGCTTGGCCATCGAGACAGGGATCCATGGCTACACCTTC CASSLAIETGIHGYTF
. TRBJ2-3 . TRBV19 TGTGCCAGTGCTCAGGGGTCCGGCACAGATACGCAGTATTTT CASAQGSGTDTQYF
. TRBJ1-1 . TRBV5-1 TGCGCCAGCAGCTCCAACTCTCAGGGGTGGGGGACTGAAGCTTTCTTT CASSSNSQGWGTEAFF
TRBD1 TRBJ1-1 . TRBV5-6 TGTGCCAGCAGCCCCGACAGGGGGCGATGGAACACTGAAGCTTTCTTT CASSPDRGRWNTEAFF
. TRBJ1-2 . TRBV5-1 TGCGCCAGCAGCTTTGGGCAGGGCGGAGATGGCTACACCTTC CASSFGQGGDGYTF
TRBD1 TRBJ1-3 once TRBV13 TGTGCCAGCAGGCGGGACAGGGCTGGAAACACCATATATTTT CASRRDRAGNTIYF
TRBD2 TRBJ2-3 . TRBV10-3 TGTGCCATCAGTTCGTCCCCATTAGCGGGGGGTGCGGATACGCAGTATTTT CAISSSPLAGGADTQYF
TRBD1 TRBJ1-2 . TRBV19 TGTGCCAGTAGTATTCTCGCAGGGGGCTATGGCTACACCTTC CASSILAGGYGYTF
TRBD2 TRBJ2-2 once TRBV7-3 TGTGCCAGCAGCTTACAGGCGGGAGTAGACACCGGGGAGCTGTTTTTT CASSLQAGVDTGELFF
. TRBJ1-2 . TRBV12-3/TRBV12-4 TGTGCCAGCAGTTTAGTCATATACCCCCTCCTCACCTTC CASSLVIYPLLTF
. TRBJ2-3 . TRBV18 TGTGCCAGCTCAGCTACGGGGAGCACAGATACGCAGTATTTT CASSATGSTDTQYF
TRBD1 TRBJ1-5 . TRBV3-1/TRBV3-2 TGTGCCAGCAGCCAAGAAGGCCTGAGTGGACAGGGAATTAATAGCAATCAGCCCCAGCATTTT CASSQEGLSGQGINSNQPQHF
TRBD1 TRBJ1-2 . TRBV28 TGTGCCAGCAGTGCAGGAGACAGGGGTTTGGGTGGCTACACCTTC CASSAGDRGLGGYTF